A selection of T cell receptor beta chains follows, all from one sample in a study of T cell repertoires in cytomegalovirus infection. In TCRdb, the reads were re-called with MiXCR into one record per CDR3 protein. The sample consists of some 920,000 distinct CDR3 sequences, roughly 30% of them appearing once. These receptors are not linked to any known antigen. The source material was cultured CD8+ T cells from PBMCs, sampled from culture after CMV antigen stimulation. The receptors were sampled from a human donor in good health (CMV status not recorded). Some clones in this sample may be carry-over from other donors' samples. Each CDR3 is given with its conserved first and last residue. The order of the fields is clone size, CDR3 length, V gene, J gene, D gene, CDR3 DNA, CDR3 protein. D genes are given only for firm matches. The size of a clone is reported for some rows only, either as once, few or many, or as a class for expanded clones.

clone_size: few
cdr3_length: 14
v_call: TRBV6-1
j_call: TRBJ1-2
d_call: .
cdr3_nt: TGTGCCAGCATCCCGGACCTGGGGCCCTATGGCTACACCTTC
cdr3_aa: CASIPDLGPYGYTF

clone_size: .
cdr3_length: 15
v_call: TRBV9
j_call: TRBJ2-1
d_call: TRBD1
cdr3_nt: TGTGCCAGCAGCGACCACAGGGGGGAGTACAATGAGCAGTTCTTC
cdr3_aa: CASSDHRGEYNEQFF

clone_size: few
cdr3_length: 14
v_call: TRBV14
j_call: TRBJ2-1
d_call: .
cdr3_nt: TGTGCCAGCAGCCGAAGGATGGTGGCCGCTGAGCAGTTCTTC
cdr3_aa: CASSRRMVAAEQFF

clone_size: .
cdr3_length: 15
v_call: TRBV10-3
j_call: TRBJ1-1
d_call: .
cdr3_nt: TGTGCCTCGGTGGGGCCCCGCCAGGGCAACACTGAAGCTTTCTTT
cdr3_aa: CASVGPRQGNTEAFF

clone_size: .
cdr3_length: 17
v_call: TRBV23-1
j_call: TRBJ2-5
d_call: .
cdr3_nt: TGCGCCAGCAGTCAAATCCCTCGTGATCCTCACCAAGAGACCCAGTACTTC
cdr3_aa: CASSQIPRDPHQETQYF

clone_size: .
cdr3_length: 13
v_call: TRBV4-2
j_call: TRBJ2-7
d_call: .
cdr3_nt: TGTGCCAGCGCGAACGGGGCGAACCCCGAGCAGTACTTC
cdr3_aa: CASANGANPEQYF

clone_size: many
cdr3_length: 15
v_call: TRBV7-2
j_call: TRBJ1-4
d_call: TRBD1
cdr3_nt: TGTGCCAGCAGCTTAGCGTCAGGGGGTAATGAAAAACTGTTTTTT
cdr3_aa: CASSLASGGNEKLFF

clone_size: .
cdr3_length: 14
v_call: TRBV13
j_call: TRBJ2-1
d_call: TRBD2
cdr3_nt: TGTGCCAGCAGCCAGCGGGGGGCGGAGGGTGAGCAGTTCTTC
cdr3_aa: CASSQRGAEGEQFF

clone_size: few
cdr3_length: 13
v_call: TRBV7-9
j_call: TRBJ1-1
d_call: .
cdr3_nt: TGTGCCAGCAGCTTAATCAGCGTCCCTGAAGCTTTCTTT
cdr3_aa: CASSLISVPEAFF

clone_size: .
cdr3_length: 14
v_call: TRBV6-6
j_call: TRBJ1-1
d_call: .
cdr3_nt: TGTGCCAGCAGTCCGGGGTGGGGGGTTACTGAAGCTTTCTTT
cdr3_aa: CASSPGWGVTEAFF

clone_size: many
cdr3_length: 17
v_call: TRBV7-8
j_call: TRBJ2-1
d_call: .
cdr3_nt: TGTGCCAGCAGCTCAGTTCCGGCAGATCATTATTTGAATGAGCAGTTCTTC
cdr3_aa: CASSSVPADHYLNEQFF

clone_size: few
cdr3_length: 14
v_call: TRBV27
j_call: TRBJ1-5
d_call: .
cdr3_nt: TGTGCCAGCAGTTTAGGAGGGGGGGCCTCGCCCCAGCATTTT
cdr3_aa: CASSLGGGASPQHF

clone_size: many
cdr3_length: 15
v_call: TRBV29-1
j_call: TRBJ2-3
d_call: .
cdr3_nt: TGCAGCGCTTTCGCCAGGAGGGGGGGAACAGATACGCAGTATTTT
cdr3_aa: CSAFARRGGTDTQYF

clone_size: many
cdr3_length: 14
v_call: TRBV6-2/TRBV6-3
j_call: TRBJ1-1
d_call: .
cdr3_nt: TGTGCCAGCAGTTACTCCCTTTGGAACACTGAAGCTTTCTTT
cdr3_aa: CASSYSLWNTEAFF

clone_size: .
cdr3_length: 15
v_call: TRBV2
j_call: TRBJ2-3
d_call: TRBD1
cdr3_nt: TGTGCCAGCAGTGACTGGGACAGCAACACAGATACGCAGTATTTT
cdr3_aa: CASSDWDSNTDTQYF

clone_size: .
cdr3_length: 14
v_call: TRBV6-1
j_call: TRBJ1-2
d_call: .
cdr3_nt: TGTGCCAGCAGTTTAACAGGGCGGACAGAGGGCTACACCTTC
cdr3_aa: CASSLTGRTEGYTF

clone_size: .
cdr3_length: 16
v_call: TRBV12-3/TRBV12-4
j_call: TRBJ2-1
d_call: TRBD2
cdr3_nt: TGTGCCAGCAGTTTGGGACTAGCGGGGGCCCACAATGAGCAGTTCTTC
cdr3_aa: CASSLGLAGAHNEQFF

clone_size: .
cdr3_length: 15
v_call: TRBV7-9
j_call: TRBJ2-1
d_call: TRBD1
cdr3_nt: TGTGCCCGCAGCACTTCCCGGGACAGGGAAAATGAGCAGTTCTTC
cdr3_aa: CARSTSRDRENEQFF

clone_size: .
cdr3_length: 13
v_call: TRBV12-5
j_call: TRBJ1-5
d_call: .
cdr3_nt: TGTGCTAGTGGTTTGGTACGTAATCAGCCCCAGCATTTT
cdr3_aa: CASGLVRNQPQHF

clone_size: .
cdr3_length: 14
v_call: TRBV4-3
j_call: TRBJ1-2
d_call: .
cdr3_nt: TGCGCCAGCAGCCAACGTGACAGGAACTATGGCTACACCTTC
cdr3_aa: CASSQRDRNYGYTF

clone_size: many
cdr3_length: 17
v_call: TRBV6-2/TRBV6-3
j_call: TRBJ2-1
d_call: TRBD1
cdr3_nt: TGTGCCAGCAGTTATTCGCCCAAAACGGGACAGGTCAATGAGCAGTTCTTC
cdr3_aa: CASSYSPKTGQVNEQFF

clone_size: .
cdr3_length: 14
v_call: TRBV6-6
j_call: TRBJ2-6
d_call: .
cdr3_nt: TGTGCCAGAGGGTCGGGGGCTGGGGCCAACGTCCTGACTTTC
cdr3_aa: CARGSGAGANVLTF

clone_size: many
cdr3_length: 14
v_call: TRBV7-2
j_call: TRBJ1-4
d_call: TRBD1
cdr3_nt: TGTGCCAGCAGCTTTCGACAGGGAAGCGAAAAACTGTTTTTT
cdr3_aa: CASSFRQGSEKLFF

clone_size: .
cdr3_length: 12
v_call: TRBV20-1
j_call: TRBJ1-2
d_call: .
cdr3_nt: TGCAGTGCTAGAGCAGGCTTCTATGGCTACACCTTC
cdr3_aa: CSARAGFYGYTF

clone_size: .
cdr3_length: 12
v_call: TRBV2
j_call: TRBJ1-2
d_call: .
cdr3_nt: TGTGCCAGCAAGGACAGAAACTATGGCTACACCTTC
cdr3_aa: CASKDRNYGYTF

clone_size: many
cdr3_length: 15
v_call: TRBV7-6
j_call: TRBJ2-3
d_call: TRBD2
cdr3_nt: TGTGCCAGCAGCTTGGGACTAGCGGGCACAGATACGCAGTATTTT
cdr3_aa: CASSLGLAGTDTQYF

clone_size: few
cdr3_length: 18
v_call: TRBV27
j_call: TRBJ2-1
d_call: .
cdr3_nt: TGTGCCAGCAGTTTAAGGCCGGGACTGCGCGTTTTATACAATGAGCAGTTCTTC
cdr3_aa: CASSLRPGLRVLYNEQFF

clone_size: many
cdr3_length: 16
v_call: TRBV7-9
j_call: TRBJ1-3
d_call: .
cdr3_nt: TGTGCCAGCAGCCCCCGGGAGGTTGGCCGTAGGAACACCATATATTTT
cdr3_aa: CASSPREVGRRNTIYF

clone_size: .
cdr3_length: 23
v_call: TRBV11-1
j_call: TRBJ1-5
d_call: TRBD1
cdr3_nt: TGTGCCAGCAGCCCCGAAACCGGGACAGGGGAGCCCATTTTTCATTATAGCAATCAGCCCCAGCATTTT
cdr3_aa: CASSPETGTGEPIFHYSNQPQHF

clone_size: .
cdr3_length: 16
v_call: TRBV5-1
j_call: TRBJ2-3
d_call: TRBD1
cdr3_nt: TGCGCCAGCAGCTTGCGACAGGGGGCAGAGACAGATACGCAGTATTTT
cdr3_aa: CASSLRQGAETDTQYF

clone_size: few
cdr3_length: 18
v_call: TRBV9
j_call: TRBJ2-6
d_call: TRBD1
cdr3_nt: TGTGCCAGCAGCGTAGCTAGGGACAGGGGTTCTGGGGCCAACGTCCTGACTTTC
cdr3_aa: CASSVARDRGSGANVLTF

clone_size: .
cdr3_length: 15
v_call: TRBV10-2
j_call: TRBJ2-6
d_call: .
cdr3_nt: TGCGCCAGCACCCTAAGGGCTGCTGGGGCCAACGTCCTGACTTTC
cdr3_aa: CASTLRAAGANVLTF

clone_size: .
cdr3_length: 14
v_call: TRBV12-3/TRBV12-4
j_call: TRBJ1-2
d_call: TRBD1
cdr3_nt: TGTGCCAGCGGGATTTACAGGGGTGACTATGGCTACACCTTC
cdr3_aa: CASGIYRGDYGYTF

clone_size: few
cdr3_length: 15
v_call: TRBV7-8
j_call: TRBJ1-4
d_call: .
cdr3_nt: TGTGCCAGCAGCTTAGAAGTGTATGCTAATGAAAAACTGTTTTTT
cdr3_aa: CASSLEVYANEKLFF

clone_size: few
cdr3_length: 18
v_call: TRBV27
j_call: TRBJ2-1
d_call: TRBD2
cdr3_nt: TGTGCCAGCAGTTTGACCGGTAGCGGGGGGAGTGCATACAATGAGCAGTTCTTC
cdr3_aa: CASSLTGSGGSAYNEQFF

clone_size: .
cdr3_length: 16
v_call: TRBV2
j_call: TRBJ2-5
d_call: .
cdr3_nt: TGTGCCAGCAGAGACCTCGCGGGGCGCCCCCAAGAGACCCAGTACTTC
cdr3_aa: CASRDLAGRPQETQYF

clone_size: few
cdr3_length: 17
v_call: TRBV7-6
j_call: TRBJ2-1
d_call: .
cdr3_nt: TGTGCCAGCAGCTCCTTAACGGACGCCCGGTCCTACAATGAGCAGTTCTTC
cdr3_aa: CASSSLTDARSYNEQFF

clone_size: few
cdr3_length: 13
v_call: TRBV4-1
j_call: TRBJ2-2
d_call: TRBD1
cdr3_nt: TGCGCCAGCGCCACGACAGGGATCGGGGAGCTGTTTTTT
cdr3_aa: CASATTGIGELFF

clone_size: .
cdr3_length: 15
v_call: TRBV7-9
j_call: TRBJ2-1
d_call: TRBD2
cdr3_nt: TGTGCCAGCAGCTTTGGCGGGGGGGCCCGGAATGAGCAGTTCTTC
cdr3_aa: CASSFGGGARNEQFF

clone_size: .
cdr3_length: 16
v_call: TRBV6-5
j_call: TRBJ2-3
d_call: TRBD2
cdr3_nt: TGTGCCAGCAGGTTCACTAGCGGGGGCCTTGGGGATACGCAGTATTTT
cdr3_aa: CASRFTSGGLGDTQYF

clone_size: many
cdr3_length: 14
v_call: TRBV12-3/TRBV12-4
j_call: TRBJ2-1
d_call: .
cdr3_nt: TGTGCCAGCAATCCGACAGAAACCTACAATGAGCAGTTCTTC
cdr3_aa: CASNPTETYNEQFF

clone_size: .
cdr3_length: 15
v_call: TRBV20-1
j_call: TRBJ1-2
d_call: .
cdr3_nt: TGCAGTGCTCTAGGGGGGGACGGTGGCAGCTATGGCTACACCTTC
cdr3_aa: CSALGGDGGSYGYTF

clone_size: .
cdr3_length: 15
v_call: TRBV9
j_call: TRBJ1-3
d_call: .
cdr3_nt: TGTGCCAGCAGCGTAGGACAGGACTCTGGAAACACCATATATTTT
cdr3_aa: CASSVGQDSGNTIYF

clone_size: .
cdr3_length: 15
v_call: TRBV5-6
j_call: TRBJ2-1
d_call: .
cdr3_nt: TGTGCCAGCAGCCCTACTCGGACGCCCTACAATGAGCAGTTCTTC
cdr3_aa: CASSPTRTPYNEQFF

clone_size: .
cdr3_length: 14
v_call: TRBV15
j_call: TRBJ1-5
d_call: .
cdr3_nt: TGTGCCACCAGCTCTCAGAAGGGCAATCAGCCCCAGCATTTT
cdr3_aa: CATSSQKGNQPQHF

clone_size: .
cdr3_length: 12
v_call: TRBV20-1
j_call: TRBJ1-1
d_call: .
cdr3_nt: TGCAGTGCTAGAGACTGGGACCATGAAGCTTTCTTT
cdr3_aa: CSARDWDHEAFF

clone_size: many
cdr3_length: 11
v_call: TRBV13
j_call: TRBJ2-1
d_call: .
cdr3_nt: TGTGCCAGCGGACTTACCAATGAGCAGTTCTTC
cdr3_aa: CASGLTNEQFF

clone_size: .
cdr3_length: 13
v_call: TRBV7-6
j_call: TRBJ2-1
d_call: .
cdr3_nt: TGTGCTAGCAGCTCGGTTGGGGACAATGAGCAGTTCTTC
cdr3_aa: CASSSVGDNEQFF

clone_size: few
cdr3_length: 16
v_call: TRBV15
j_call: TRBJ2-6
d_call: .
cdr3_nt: TGTGCCACCAGCAGTGCCTCGGGCTCTGGGGCCAACGTCCTGACTTTC
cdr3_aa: CATSSASGSGANVLTF

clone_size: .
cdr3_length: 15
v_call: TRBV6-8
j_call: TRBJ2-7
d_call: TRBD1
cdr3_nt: TGTGCCAGCAGTTACTTCCGGGACAGGGGGCAAGAGCAGTACTTC
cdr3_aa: CASSYFRDRGQEQYF

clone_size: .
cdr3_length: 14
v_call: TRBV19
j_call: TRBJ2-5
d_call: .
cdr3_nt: TGTGCCAGTAGTATAGGGGCCAATCAAGAGACCCAGTACTTC
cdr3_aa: CASSIGANQETQYF

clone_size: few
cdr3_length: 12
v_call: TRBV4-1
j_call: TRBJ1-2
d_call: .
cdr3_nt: TGCGCCAGCCGAAACCCCTTAGGTGGCTACACCTTC
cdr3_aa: CASRNPLGGYTF

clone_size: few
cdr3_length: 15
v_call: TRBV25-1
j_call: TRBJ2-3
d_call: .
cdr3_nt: TGTGCCAGCAGTTGGGGGAGACAAGGCACAGATACGCAGTATTTT
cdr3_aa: CASSWGRQGTDTQYF

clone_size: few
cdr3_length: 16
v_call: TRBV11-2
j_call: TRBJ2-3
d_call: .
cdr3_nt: TGTGCCAGCAGCTCACCCGGGACCAGGGGCGCAGATACGCAGTATTTT
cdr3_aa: CASSSPGTRGADTQYF

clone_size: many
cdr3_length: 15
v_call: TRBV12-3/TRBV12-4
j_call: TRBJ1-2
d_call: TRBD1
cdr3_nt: TGTGCCAGCAGCCCAGGACAGGCCTTTAACTATGGCTACACCTTC
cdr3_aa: CASSPGQAFNYGYTF

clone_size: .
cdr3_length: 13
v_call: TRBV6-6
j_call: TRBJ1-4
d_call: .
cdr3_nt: TGTGCCACACAGGGACAAACTAATGAAAAACTGTTTTTT
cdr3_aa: CATQGQTNEKLFF

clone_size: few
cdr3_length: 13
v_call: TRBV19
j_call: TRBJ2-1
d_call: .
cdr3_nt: TGTGCCAGTAGTATCGGGTTGGGGACAGAGCAGTTCTTC
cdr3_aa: CASSIGLGTEQFF

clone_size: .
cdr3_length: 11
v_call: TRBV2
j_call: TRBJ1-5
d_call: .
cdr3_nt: TGTGTCAGCAGTGACTCCGGGCCCCAGCATTTT
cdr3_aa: CVSSDSGPQHF